This T cell receptor (beta chain) was observed in a study of blood T cell repertoires in COVID-19. CDR3 length: 15 amino acids. With 0 bases removed from V and 4 bases from J, the gap between germline ends came to 13 bases. Germline assignment: CDR1 SQVTM and CDR2 ANQGSEA. Produced via immunoSEQ multiplex PCR; TCRdb's table is partial and in-frame only. The table lists 130,000 to 150,000 clones, about four fifths of them singletons. By share of the sample, this clone is medium-sized. The origin of this receptor is a human donor in a cohort sampled during active COVID-19. The genes are TRBV29-1 and TRBJ1-3; D perhaps matches TRBD1 (5 bases). The sequencing input was peripheral blood. This chain's CDR3 is CSVEEWGRSGNTIYF. CDR3 DNA: TGCAGCGTTGAAGAGTGGGGCCGAAGCGGAAACACCATATATTTT.